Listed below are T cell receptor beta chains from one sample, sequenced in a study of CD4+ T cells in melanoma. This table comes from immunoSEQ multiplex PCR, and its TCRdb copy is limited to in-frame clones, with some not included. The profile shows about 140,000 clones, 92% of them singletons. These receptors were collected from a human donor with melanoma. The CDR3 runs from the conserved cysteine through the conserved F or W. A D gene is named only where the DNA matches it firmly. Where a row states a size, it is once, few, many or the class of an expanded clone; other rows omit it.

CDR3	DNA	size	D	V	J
CASSYQPGSSTDTQYF	TGTGCCAGCAGTTACCAGCCGGGATCTAGCACAGATACGCAGTATTTT	once	-	TRBV6-5	TRBJ2-3
CASSPDRVAYNEQFF	TGCGCCAGCAGCCCGGACAGGGTGGCCTACAATGAGCAGTTCTTC	-	TRBD1	TRBV5-1	TRBJ2-1
CASGGANEQYF	TGTGCCAGCGGGGGGGCGAACGAGCAGTACTTC	-	-	TRBV6-6	TRBJ2-7
CASSDRDTYNSPLHF	TGCGCCAGCAGCGACCGGGACACCTATAATTCGCCCCTCCACTTT	few	-	TRBV5-1	TRBJ1-6
CASSFAAEYTGELFF	TGTGCCAGCAGTTTTGCGGCAGAATACACCGGGGAGCTGTTTTTT	-	-	TRBV6-6	TRBJ2-2
CASSAGQGYTEAFF	TGCGCCAGCTCGGCGGGACAGGGATACACTGAAGCTTTCTTT	-	TRBD1	TRBV10-1	TRBJ1-1
CASRSRGAGNNSPLHF	TGTGCCAGCAGGTCCAGGGGGGCGGGTAATAATTCACCCCTCCACTTT	-	TRBD1	TRBV28	TRBJ1-6
CASSFGQLAKNIQYF	TGTGCCAGCAGCTTCGGACAGCTAGCCAAAAACATTCAGTACTTC	-	-	TRBV5-6	TRBJ2-4
CASSLSPGANVLTF	TGTGCCAGCAGTTTAAGCCCTGGGGCCAACGTCCTGACTTTC	-	-	TRBV28	TRBJ2-6
CASSVIPRAETQYF	TGTGCCAGCAGTGTTATCCCGCGGGCAGAGACCCAGTACTTC	once	-	TRBV28	TRBJ2-5
CATSRGFTDTQYF	TGTGCCACCAGCAGAGGATTCACAGATACGCAGTATTTT	-	-	TRBV15	TRBJ2-3
CASSYDSQETQYF	TGCGCCAGCAGCTACGACAGCCAAGAGACCCAGTACTTC	-	-	TRBV5-1	TRBJ2-5
CASSVGGTGGHNEQFF	TGTGCCAGCAGTGTTGGAGGGACAGGGGGCCACAATGAGCAGTTCTTC	-	TRBD1	TRBV6-1	TRBJ2-1
CASSEGQLNEQYF	TGTGCCAGCAGCGAGGGGCAGCTCAACGAGCAGTACTTC	-	-	TRBV7-9	TRBJ2-7
CASSRRPGVSNQPQHF	TGTGCCAGCAGCCGCCGTCCCGGGGTAAGCAATCAGCCCCAGCATTTT	-	-	TRBV7-8	TRBJ1-5
CASRPRPAGEETQYF	TGCGCCAGCAGGCCTCGTCCAGCGGGGGAAGAGACCCAGTACTTC	once	TRBD2	TRBV5-1	TRBJ2-5
CASSTGNTEAFF	TGTGCCAGCAGCACAGGGAACACTGAAGCTTTCTTT	-	-	TRBV7-3	TRBJ1-1
CASSSLRGFGYTF	TGTGCCAGCAGCTCTCTACGGGGTTTTGGCTACACCTTC	-	-	TRBV5-6	TRBJ1-2
CASTIRENEQFF	TGTGCCAGCACCATACGTGAGAATGAGCAGTTCTTC	-	-	TRBV25-1	TRBJ2-1
CASSLARGVQEIQYF	TGCGCCAGCAGCTTGGCCCGCGGGGTTCAAGAGATCCAGTACTTC	-	-	TRBV5-1	TRBJ2-5
CATSRGTTNQPQHF	TGTGCCACCAGCAGGGGGACAACTAATCAGCCCCAGCATTTT	-	-	TRBV15	TRBJ1-5
CASSLPNNEQFF	TGCGCCAGCAGCCTGCCAAACAATGAGCAGTTCTTC	-	-	TRBV5-1	TRBJ2-1
CASSEVGGSGSPLHF	TGTGCCAGCAGTGAAGTCGGGGGGAGCGGTTCACCCCTCCACTTT	-	-	TRBV6-1	TRBJ1-6
CASSQDSSGQFGDEQFF	TGCGCCAGCAGCCAAGATTCTTCCGGACAATTTGGCGACGAGCAGTTCTTC	-	-	TRBV4-1	TRBJ2-1
CASSLSSGTEAFF	TGTGCCAGCAGCTTGAGTTCTGGCACTGAAGCTTTCTTT	-	-	TRBV5-4	TRBJ1-1
CASSQSPGPTLYEQYF	TGCGCCAGCAGTCAAAGTCCCGGGCCGACCTTATACGAGCAGTACTTC	-	-	TRBV23-1	TRBJ2-7
CATSVGGAFSTEAFF	TGTGCTACGAGTGTTGGTGGGGCCTTTAGCACTGAAGCTTTCTTT	-	-	TRBV7-6	TRBJ1-1
CASSRQARPGSNQPQHF	TGTGCCAGTAGTAGACAGGCCCGGCCGGGTAGCAATCAGCCCCAGCATTTT	-	-	TRBV19	TRBJ1-5
CASSSIAGGRGEQFF	TGTGCCAGCAGCTCAATAGCGGGGGGACGGGGTGAGCAGTTCTTC	-	TRBD2	TRBV7-2	TRBJ2-1
CASSRQGKAYNEQFF	TGTGCCAGCAGTCGCCAGGGGAAGGCCTACAATGAGCAGTTCTTC	-	-	TRBV28	TRBJ2-1
CASSRLQPSTDTQYF	TGTGCCAGTAGTAGGTTACAGCCTAGCACAGATACGCAGTATTTT	-	-	TRBV19	TRBJ2-3
CASSQVGGLNNQPQHF	TGCGCCAGCAGCCAAGTGGGGGGGCTCAACAATCAGCCCCAGCATTTT	-	-	TRBV4-1	TRBJ1-5
CASSLATLAGVPSEQFF	TGTGCCAGCAGCTTGGCTACTCTAGCGGGGGTCCCTAGTGAGCAGTTCTTC	-	TRBD2	TRBV5-4	TRBJ2-1
CAIRSGQGGNEQFF	TGTGCCATCAGGAGTGGACAGGGGGGAAATGAGCAGTTCTTC	-	TRBD1	TRBV10-3	TRBJ2-1
CASSGTNEQYF	TGTGCCAGCAGCGGGACAAACGAGCAGTACTTC	-	-	TRBV4-2	TRBJ2-7
CASRARVNEQFF	TGCGCCAGCAGGGCCCGAGTGAATGAGCAGTTCTTC	once	-	TRBV10-2	TRBJ2-1
CASSPDPAGGAQYF	TGTGCCAGCAGCCCGGACCCGGCGGGTGGTGCGCAGTATTTT	-	-	TRBV7-9	TRBJ2-3
CASIPATPFRSGKSYEQYF	TGTGCCAGCATTCCCGCGACCCCTTTTCGTTCGGGGAAATCCTACGAGCAGTACTTC	-	-	TRBV5-6	TRBJ2-7
CASSLARQRNSYEQYF	TGTGCCAGCAGCTTAGCCCGACAGAGAAACTCCTACGAGCAGTACTTC	-	-	TRBV7-8	TRBJ2-7
CASSLIGTASNYGYTF	TGTGCCAGCAGCCTAATAGGGACGGCATCTAACTATGGCTACACCTTC	few	-	TRBV5-8	TRBJ1-2
CSADDRKAKYF	TGCAGTGCTGATGACAGGAAAGCGAAGTATTTT	-	-	TRBV20-1	TRBJ2-3
CASSKAFRGRANYGYTF	TGTGCCAGCAGCAAAGCCTTCCGGGGGAGAGCTAACTATGGCTACACCTTC	once	-	TRBV21-1	TRBJ1-2
CASSFQRTGGETQYF	TGTGCCAGCAGCTTTCAAAGGACAGGGGGGGAGACCCAGTACTTC	-	TRBD1	TRBV11-2	TRBJ2-5
CASRRGTAGDEKLFF	TGTGCCAGCAGGCGGGGGACAGCAGGGGATGAAAAACTGTTTTTT	-	TRBD1	TRBV6-5	TRBJ1-4
CASSPPPRQGKRNTYEQYF	TGTGCCAGCAGCCCACCGCCGAGGCAGGGAAAACGAAACACCTACGAGCAGTACTTC	-	-	TRBV7-9	TRBJ2-7
CASSEQGLGSNQPQHF	TGTGCCAGCAGTGAACAGGGTCTAGGGAGCAATCAGCCCCAGCATTTT	-	-	TRBV2	TRBJ1-5
CASTPTGTDKSPLHF	TGTGCCAGCACCCCGACCGGGACAGATAAATCACCCCTCCACTTT	-	TRBD1	TRBV6-5	TRBJ1-6
CASSEEQVLKNIQYF	TGTGCCAGCAGTGAAGAACAGGTCCTCAAAAACATTCAGTACTTC	-	-	TRBV6-1	TRBJ2-4
CASSRHRGKETQYF	TGTGCCAGCTCACGACACAGGGGCAAGGAGACCCAGTACTTC	-	TRBD1	TRBV18	TRBJ2-5
CASSLMGGTYTGELFF	TGTGCCAGCAGCTTAATGGGCGGGACCTACACCGGGGAGCTGTTTTTT	once	-	TRBV7-3	TRBJ2-2
CAWGTAPYQPQHF	TGTGCCTGGGGCACAGCACCGTATCAGCCCCAGCATTTT	-	-	TRBV30	TRBJ1-5
CASSRAGTLYEQYF	TGTGCCAGCTCACGCGCCGGGACCCTCTACGAGCAGTACTTC	-	-	TRBV18	TRBJ2-7
CASSESTYNEQFF	TGTGCCAGCAGCGAGTCTACTTACAATGAGCAGTTCTTC	once	-	TRBV9	TRBJ2-1
CATSRDDRGRYQPQHF	TGTGCCACCAGCAGAGACGACAGGGGACGGTATCAGCCCCAGCATTTT	-	TRBD1	TRBV15	TRBJ1-5
CASRGRNQPQHF	TGTGCCAGCAGAGGACGCAATCAGCCCCAGCATTTT	-	-	TRBV6-5	TRBJ1-5
CASSLVWSEQYF	TGTGCCAGCAGCTTAGTCTGGTCCGAGCAGTACTTC	once	-	TRBV7-9	TRBJ2-7
CASSEDLNTEAFF	TGTGCCAGCAGTGAAGACTTGAACACTGAAGCTTTCTTT	-	-	TRBV6-1	TRBJ1-1